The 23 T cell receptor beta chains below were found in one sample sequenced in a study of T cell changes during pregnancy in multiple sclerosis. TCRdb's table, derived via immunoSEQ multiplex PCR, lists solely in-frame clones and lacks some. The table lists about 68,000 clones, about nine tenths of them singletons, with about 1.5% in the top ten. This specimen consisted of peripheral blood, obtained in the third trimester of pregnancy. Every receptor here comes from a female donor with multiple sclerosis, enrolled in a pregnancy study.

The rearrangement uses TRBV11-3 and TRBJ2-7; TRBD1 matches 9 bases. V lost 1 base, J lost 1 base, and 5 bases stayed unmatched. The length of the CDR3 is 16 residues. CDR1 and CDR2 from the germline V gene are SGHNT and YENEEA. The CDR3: CASSLGQGDGSYEQYF. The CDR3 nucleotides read TGTGCCAGCAGCTTAGGACAGGGGGATGGGTCCTACGAGCAGTACTTC. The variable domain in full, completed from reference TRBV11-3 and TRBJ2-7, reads EAGVVQSPRYKIIEKKQPVAFWCNPISGHNTLYWYLQNLGQGPELLIRYENEEAVDDSQLPKDRFSAERLKGVDSTLKIQPAELGDSAVYLCASSLGQGDGSYEQYFGPGTRLTVT.

The CDR3 loop reads CASSLQGNPETQYF. The DNA of the CDR3 is TGTGCCAGCAGTCTGCAGGGTAACCCAGAGACCCAGTACTTC. The chain couples TRBV7-2 to TRBJ2-5, with D possibly being TRBD1 (5 bases). The V gene's germline CDR1 is SGHTA and CDR2 FQGNSA. CDR3 length: 14 residues. V lost 6 bases and J lost 4, with 15 bases in between.

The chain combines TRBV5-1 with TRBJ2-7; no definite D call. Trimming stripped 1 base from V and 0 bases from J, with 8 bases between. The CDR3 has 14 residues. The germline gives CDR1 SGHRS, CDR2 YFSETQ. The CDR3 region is CASSLLASSYEQYF. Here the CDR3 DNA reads TGCGCCAGCAGCTTGTTGGCCAGCTCCTACGAGCAGTACTTC.

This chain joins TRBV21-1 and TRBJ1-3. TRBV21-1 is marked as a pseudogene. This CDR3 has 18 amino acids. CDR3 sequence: CASAPGYPIERSGNTIYF. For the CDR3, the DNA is TGTGCCAGTGCGCCGGGATACCCTATTGAGAGGTCTGGAAACACCATATATTTT.

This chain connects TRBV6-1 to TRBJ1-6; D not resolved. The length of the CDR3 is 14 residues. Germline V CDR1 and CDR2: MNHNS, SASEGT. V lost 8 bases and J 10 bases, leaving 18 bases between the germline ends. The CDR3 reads CASGRELGVSPLHF. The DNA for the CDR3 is TGTGCCAGCGGACGGGAGCTTGGAGTCTCACCCCTCCACTTT.

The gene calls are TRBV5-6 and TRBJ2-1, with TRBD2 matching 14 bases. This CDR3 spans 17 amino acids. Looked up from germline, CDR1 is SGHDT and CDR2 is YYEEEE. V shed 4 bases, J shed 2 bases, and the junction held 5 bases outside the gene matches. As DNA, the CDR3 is TGTGCCAGCAGCCCCAAGGGACTAGCGGGGGCCTACAATGAGCAGTTCTTC. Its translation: CASSPKGLAGAYNEQFF.

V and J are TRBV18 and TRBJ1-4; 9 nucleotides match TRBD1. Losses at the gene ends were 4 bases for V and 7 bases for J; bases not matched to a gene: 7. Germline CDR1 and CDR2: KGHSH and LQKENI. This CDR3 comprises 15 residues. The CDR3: CASSLWDREGEKLFF. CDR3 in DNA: TGTGCCAGCTCACTCTGGGACAGGGAAGGTGAAAAACTGTTTTTT.

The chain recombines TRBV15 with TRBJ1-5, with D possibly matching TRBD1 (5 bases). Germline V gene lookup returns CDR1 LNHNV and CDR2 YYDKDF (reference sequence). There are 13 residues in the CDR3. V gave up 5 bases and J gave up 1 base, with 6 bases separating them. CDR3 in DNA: TGTGCCACCAGCCGACAGAGCAATCAGCCCCAGCATTTT. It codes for CATSRQSNQPQHF. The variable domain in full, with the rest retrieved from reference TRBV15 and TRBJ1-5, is DAMVIQNPRYQVTQFGKPVTLSCSQTLNHNVMYWYQQKSSQAPKLLFHYYDKDFNNEADTPDNFQSRRPNTSFCFLDIRSPGLGDTAMYLCATSRQSNQPQHFGDGTRLSIL.

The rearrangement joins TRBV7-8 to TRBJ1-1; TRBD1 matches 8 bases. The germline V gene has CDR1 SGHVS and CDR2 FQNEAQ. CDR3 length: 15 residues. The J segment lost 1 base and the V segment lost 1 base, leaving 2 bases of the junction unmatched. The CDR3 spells CASSLEGQANTEAFF. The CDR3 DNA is TGTGCCAGCAGCTTAGAGGGACAGGCGAACACTGAAGCTTTCTTT.

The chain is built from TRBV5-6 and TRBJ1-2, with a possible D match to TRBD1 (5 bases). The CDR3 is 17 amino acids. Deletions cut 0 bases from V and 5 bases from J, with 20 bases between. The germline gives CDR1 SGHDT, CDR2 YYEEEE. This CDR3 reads CASSLGGAWKKVYGYTF. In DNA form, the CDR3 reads TGTGCCAGCAGCTTGGGGGGCGCGTGGAAGAAAGTGTATGGCTACACCTTC.

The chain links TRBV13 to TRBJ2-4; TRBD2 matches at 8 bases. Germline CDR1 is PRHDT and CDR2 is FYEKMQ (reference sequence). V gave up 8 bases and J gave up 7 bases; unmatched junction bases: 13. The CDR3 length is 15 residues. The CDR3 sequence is CASLAYNQRENIQYF. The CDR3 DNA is TGTGCCAGCCTAGCTTATAACCAGCGGGAGAACATTCAGTACTTC.

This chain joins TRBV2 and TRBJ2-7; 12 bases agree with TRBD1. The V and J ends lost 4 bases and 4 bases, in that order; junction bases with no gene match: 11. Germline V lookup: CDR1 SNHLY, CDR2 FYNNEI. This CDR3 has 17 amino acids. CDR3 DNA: TGTGCCAGCAGTGCCGGGACAGGGGGCGCCAAGGAGTACGAGCAGTACTTC. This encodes CASSAGTGGAKEYEQYF.

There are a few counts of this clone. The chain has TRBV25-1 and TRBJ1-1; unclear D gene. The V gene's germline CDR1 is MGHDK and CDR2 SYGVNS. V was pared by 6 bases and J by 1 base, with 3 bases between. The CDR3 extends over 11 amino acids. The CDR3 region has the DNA TGTGCCAGCAGCCGGAACACTGAAGCTTTCTTT. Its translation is CASSRNTEAFF.

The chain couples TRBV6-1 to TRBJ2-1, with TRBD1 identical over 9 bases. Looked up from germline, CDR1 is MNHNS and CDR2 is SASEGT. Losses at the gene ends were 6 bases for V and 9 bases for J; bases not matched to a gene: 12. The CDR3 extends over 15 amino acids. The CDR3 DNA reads TGTGCCAGCAGAAGAGACCGGGACAGGGTTCGTGAGCAGTTCTTC. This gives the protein CASRRDRDRVREQFF.

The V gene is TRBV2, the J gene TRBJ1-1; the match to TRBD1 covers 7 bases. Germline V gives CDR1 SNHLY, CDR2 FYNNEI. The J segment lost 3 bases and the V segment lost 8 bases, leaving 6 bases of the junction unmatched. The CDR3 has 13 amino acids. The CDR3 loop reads CASGAQGDTEAFF. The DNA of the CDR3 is TGTGCCAGCGGAGCTCAGGGGGACACTGAAGCTTTCTTT.

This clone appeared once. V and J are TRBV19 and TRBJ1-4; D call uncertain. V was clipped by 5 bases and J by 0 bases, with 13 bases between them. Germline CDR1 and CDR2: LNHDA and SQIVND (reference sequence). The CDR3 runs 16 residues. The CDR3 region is CASSLTGRATNEKLFF. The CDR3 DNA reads TGTGCCAGTAGTCTGACGGGAAGAGCAACTAATGAAAAACTGTTTTTT.

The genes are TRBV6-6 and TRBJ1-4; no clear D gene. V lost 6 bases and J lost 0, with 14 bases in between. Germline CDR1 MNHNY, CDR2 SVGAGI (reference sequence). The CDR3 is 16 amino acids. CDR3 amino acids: CASSSGRHPTNEKLFF. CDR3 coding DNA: TGTGCCAGCAGCTCCGGGAGACACCCAACTAATGAAAAACTGTTTTTT.

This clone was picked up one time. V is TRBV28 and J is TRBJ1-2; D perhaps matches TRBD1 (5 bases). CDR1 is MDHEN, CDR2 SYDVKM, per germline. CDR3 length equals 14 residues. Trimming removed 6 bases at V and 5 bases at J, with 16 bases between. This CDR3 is CASSSPGGGYGYTF. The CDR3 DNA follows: TGTGCCAGCAGCTCACCCGGGGGAGGGTATGGCTACACCTTC.

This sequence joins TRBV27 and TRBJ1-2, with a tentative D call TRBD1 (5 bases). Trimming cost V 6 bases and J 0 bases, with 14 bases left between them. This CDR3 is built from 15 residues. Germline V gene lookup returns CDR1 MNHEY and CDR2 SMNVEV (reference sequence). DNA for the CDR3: TGTGCCAGCAGCCCTACGACAGCGACTAACTATGGCTACACCTTC. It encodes CASSPTTATNYGYTF.

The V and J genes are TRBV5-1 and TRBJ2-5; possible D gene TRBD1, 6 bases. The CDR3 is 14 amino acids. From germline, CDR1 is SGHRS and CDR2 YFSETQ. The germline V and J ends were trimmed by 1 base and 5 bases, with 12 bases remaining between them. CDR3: CASSLNRVGETQYF. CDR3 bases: TGCGCCAGCAGCTTGAACAGGGTAGGGGAGACCCAGTACTTC.

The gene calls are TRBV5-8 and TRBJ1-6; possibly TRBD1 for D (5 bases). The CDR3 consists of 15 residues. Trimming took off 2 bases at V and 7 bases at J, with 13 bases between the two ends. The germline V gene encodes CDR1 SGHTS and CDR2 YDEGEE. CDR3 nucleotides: TGTGCCAGCAGCTTTTTTTCGACAGAAAATTCACCCCTCCACTTT. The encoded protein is CASSFFSTENSPLHF.

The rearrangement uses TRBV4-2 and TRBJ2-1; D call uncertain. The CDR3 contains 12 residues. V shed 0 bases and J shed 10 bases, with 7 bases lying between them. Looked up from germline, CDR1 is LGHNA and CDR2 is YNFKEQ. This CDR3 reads CASSQETGEQFF. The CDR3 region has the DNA TGTGCCAGCAGCCAAGAGACTGGGGAGCAGTTCTTC.

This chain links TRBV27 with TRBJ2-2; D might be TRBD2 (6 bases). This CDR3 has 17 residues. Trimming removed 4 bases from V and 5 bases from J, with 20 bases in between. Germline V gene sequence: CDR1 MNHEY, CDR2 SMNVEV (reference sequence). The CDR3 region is CASSSWGDARNTGELFF. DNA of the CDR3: TGTGCCAGCAGTTCCTGGGGGGACGCAAGGAATACCGGGGAGCTGTTTTTT.